This T cell receptor (beta chain) was captured by sequencing in a study of control samples from healthy donors and cancer patients. The germline V gene encodes CDR1 SGHTA and CDR2 FQGTGA. Germline trimming cut 2 bases from V and 5 bases from J; bases unmatched to any gene: 5. This CDR3 is built from 15 residues. Assay: immunoSEQ multiplex PCR; the TCRdb copy retains only in-frame clones and omits some. Among approximately 140,000 clones listed, roughly nine tenths were seen once. The rearrangement joins TRBV7-3 to TRBJ2-5, with 10 bases aligning to TRBD2. This sequence originates from a woman aged 25 to 45 in good health. The specimen sequenced was blood. The CDR3 region is CASSLASGSWETQYF. CDR3 nucleotides: TGTGCCAGCAGCTTAGCTAGCGGGAGTTGGGAGACCCAGTACTTC.